These T cell receptor beta chains were read from a single sample in a study of blood T cell repertoires in COVID-19. Sequenced by immunoSEQ multiplex PCR; TCRdb stores in-frame clones only, minus some. This sample carries 200,000 to 250,000 clones, 86% of them seen once, and the ten largest clones take 2.2%. Sequences were obtained from peripheral blood. The receptors originated from a man in his thirties or forties who had recovered from COVID-19. Both conserved end residues are part of each CDR3. D genes are given only for firm matches. Where a row states a size, it is once, few, many or the class of an expanded clone; other rows omit it.

TRBJ1-3,TRBD1,-,TRBV5-4,TGTGCCAGCAGCCGGACAGGGGACTCTGGAAACACCATATATTTT,CASSRTGDSGNTIYF
TRBJ2-2,-,-,TRBV11-2,TGTGCCAGCAGCTTAGCTTGGAACACCGGGGAGCTGTTTTTT,CASSLAWNTGELFF
TRBJ2-3,TRBD2,-,TRBV7-8,TGTGCCAGCAGCCACTCGGGACTAGCAATCACAGATACGCAGTATTTT,CASSHSGLAITDTQYF
TRBJ1-5,-,-,TRBV6-2/TRBV6-3,TGTGCCAGCAGTTACAGGCCGGAGGGGTATCAGCCCCAGCATTTT,CASSYRPEGYQPQHF
TRBJ1-4,TRBD1,-,TRBV2,TGTGCCAGCTCCCGGGACAGACTTTTTACTAATGAAAAACTGTTTTTT,CASSRDRLFTNEKLFF
TRBJ2-7,TRBD1,-,TRBV10-1,TGCGCCAGCAGGACCGGGACAGGGACAAACGAGCAGTACTTC,CASRTGTGTNEQYF
TRBJ1-6,-,few,TRBV12-3/TRBV12-4,TGTGCCAGCACAGAAGGCGGGGTGACACCCCTCCACTTT,CASTEGGVTPLHF
TRBJ2-5,-,few,TRBV15,TGTGCCACCAGCAGAGATTTGCGCGAGGAGACCCAGTACTTC,CATSRDLREETQYF
TRBJ1-1,-,-,TRBV30,TGTGCCTGGAGTGGGGAGGGTGAAGCTTTCTTT,CAWSGEGEAFF
TRBJ2-5,TRBD2,-,TRBV10-1,TGCGCCAGCAGTGCTAGCGGGGACGGCGCGACCCAGTACTTC,CASSASGDGATQYF
TRBJ1-2,-,once,TRBV30,TGTGCCTGGAGTGGTGTTTTCGTTATGGGCAATCGGGGCTACACCTTC,CAWSGVFVMGNRGYTF
TRBJ2-7,TRBD1,-,TRBV11-3,TGTGCCAGCAGCTTCGGACAGGGCTACGAGCAGTACTTC,CASSFGQGYEQYF
TRBJ2-7,TRBD2,-,TRBV5-1,TGCGCCAGCAGCTTGGGACTAGCGGGGGCGCGCTCCTACGAGCAGTACTTC,CASSLGLAGARSYEQYF
TRBJ1-6,-,-,TRBV7-2,TGTGCCAGCAGCCCCAGCGGGACCATGAATTCACCCCTCCACTTT,CASSPSGTMNSPLHF
TRBJ2-1,TRBD2,-,TRBV11-2,TGTGCCAGCAGCAAAGGGGGGACTAGGATATACAATGAGCAGTTCTTC,CASSKGGTRIYNEQFF
TRBJ2-7,-,-,TRBV10-1,TGCGCCAGCAGTGAGAGAGGGTACGAGCAGTACTTC,CASSERGYEQYF
TRBJ2-5,-,-,TRBV29-1,TGCAGCGTTTTGGCTGACCAAGAGACCCAGTACTTC,CSVLADQETQYF
TRBJ1-3,-,-,TRBV5-1,TGCGCCAGCAGCTTATGGAGGGGTGATGGAAACACCATATATTTT,CASSLWRGDGNTIYF
TRBJ2-7,-,-,TRBV24-1,TGTGCCACCAGTGACCCCGTATGGGGGCTTGGGATCGGGGAGCAGTACTTC,CATSDPVWGLGIGEQYF
TRBJ2-5,-,-,TRBV2,TGTGCCACGGCCTACTGGGGAGGAGAGACCCAGTACTTC,CATAYWGGETQYF
TRBJ1-1,-,-,TRBV28,TGTGCCAGCAGTTATAGAGTCATGAACACTGAAGCTTTCTTT,CASSYRVMNTEAFF
TRBJ1-2,-,-,TRBV30,TGTGCCTGGAGTGACCCCGTTGGGGGCTCTTACTATGGCTACACCTTC,CAWSDPVGGSYYGYTF
TRBJ2-7,-,-,TRBV11-2,TGTGCCAACCTCTCTCACAGGGTCTACGAGCAGTACTTC,CANLSHRVYEQYF
TRBJ2-3,TRBD1,-,TRBV12-5,TGTGCTAGTGGCCTTGAGACAGGGGGCACGCAGTATTTT,CASGLETGGTQYF